These 10 T cell receptor beta chains originate from one sample sequenced in a study of blood T cell repertoires in COVID-19. Using immunoSEQ multiplex PCR, the repertoire was profiled, and TCRdb retains in-frame clones only, with some absent. The sample lists about 200,000 clones, roughly 80% occurring once. The sequenced sample was peripheral blood. These receptors all come from a human donor in a cohort sampled during active COVID-19.

V usage is TRBV6-5 and J usage is TRBJ1-2, with 7 bases matching TRBD1. The CDR3 totals 14 residues. Per the germline V gene, CDR1 is MNHEY and CDR2 is SVGAGI. J was trimmed by 4 bases and V by 6 bases; bases with no gene match: 8. For the CDR3, the DNA is TGTGCCAGCAGGGAGACAGGGCCGATCTATGGCTACACCTTC. Translation: CASRETGPIYGYTF.

V usage is TRBV7-2 and J usage is TRBJ2-2, with D unresolved. Germline loops: CDR1 SGHTA, CDR2 FQGNSA. There are 13 residues in the CDR3. V lost 3 bases and J 4 bases, leaving 6 bases between the germline ends. The CDR3 loop reads CASSLPGTGELFF. The CDR3 region has the DNA TGTGCCAGCAGCTTGCCGGGCACCGGGGAGCTGTTTTTT.

The chain recombines TRBV5-1 with TRBJ1-4; 9 nucleotides line up with TRBD1. This CDR3 is built from 15 residues. J lost 5 bases, V lost 2 bases, and 4 bases had no gene match. CDR1 and CDR2 from the germline V gene are SGHRS and YFSETQ. CDR3 in amino acids: CASSLLQGANEKLFF. CDR3 sequence (DNA): TGCGCCAGCAGCTTATTACAGGGGGCGAATGAAAAACTGTTTTTT.

Points on this clone: In the same sample, other DNA sequences code for this CDR3. The chain has TRBV12-3 or TRBV12-4 and TRBJ1-2, with D perhaps matching TRBD1 (5 bases). The ends were cut back, 5 bases at V and 8 bases at J, with 9 bases in the middle. There are 11 residues in the CDR3. In DNA form, the CDR3 reads TGTGCCAGCAGTGGGGGGTACGGCTACACCTTC. This translates into CASSGGYGYTF.

The chain recombines TRBV2 with TRBJ2-6; 8 bases match TRBD1. CDR1 and CDR2 from the germline V gene are SNHLY and FYNNEI. Trimming took 4 bases from V and 0 from J; bases not matched to a gene: 2. The CDR3 is made up of 16 amino acids. The CDR3 nucleotides read TGTGCCAGCAGTGTGACAGGGGTCTCTGGGGCCAACGTCCTGACTTTC. Protein product: CASSVTGVSGANVLTF.

This clone was recorded a few times. The V gene is TRBV7-6, the J gene TRBJ1-2; tentatively, D is TRBD1 (6 bases). Germline V gene lookup returns CDR1 SGHVS and CDR2 FNYEAQ. V was trimmed by 5 bases and J by 7 bases, leaving 14 bases between them. There are 13 residues in the CDR3. CDR3 loop: CASSPGQRSGYTF. The CDR3 nucleotides are TGTGCCAGCAGCCCCGGACAGAGGAGTGGCTACACCTTC.

The chain uses TRBV27 and TRBJ2-7; 8 positions agree with TRBD1. The CDR3 runs to 15 residues. V was clipped by 3 bases and J by 2 bases; unmatched bases: 6. In germline, CDR1 is MNHEY, CDR2 SMNVEV (reference sequence). This chain's CDR3 is CASSFGWTGTYEQYF. DNA for the CDR3: TGTGCCAGCAGTTTTGGTTGGACAGGGACCTACGAGCAGTACTTC.

The V gene is TRBV7-9, the J gene TRBJ2-6; TRBD2 is a possible D gene (6 bases). Deletions cut 5 bases from V and 2 bases from J, with 16 bases between. Germline CDR1 is SEHNR and CDR2 is FQNEAQ (reference sequence). The CDR3 extends over 17 amino acids. The CDR3 region is CASSTSRGSAGANVLTF. For the CDR3, the DNA is TGTGCCAGCAGCACTTCGCGGGGTTCCGCTGGGGCCAACGTCCTGACTTTC. The whole variable domain, remainder taken from reference TRBV7-9 and TRBJ2-6, is DTGVSQNPRHKITKRGQNVTFRCDPISEHNRLYWYRQTLGQGPEFLTYFQNEAQLEKSRLLSDRFSAERPKGSFSTLEIQRTEQGDSAMYLCASSTSRGSAGANVLTFGAGSRLTVL.

This clone was detected only once. The chain links TRBV11-2 to TRBJ2-7, with D unresolved. Germline V gene data show CDR1 as SGHAT and CDR2 as FQNNGV. This CDR3 comprises 14 residues. Trimming removed 2 bases at V and 3 bases at J, with 11 bases between. Written as DNA, the CDR3 is TGTGCCAGCAGCTTATTTAGTGGTCTCTACGAGCAGTACTTC. This sequence encodes CASSLFSGLYEQYF.

This chain joins TRBV25-1 and TRBJ1-1; 7 nucleotides agree with TRBD1. Germline CDR1 reads MGHDK; CDR2 reads SYGVNS. The V gene end was trimmed by 9 bases and the J gene end by 7 bases; junction bases not matched to a gene: 8. The CDR3 loop spans 12 amino acids. CDR3 in amino acids: CASWQGDSEAFF. CDR3 coding DNA: TGTGCCAGTTGGCAGGGGGACAGTGAAGCTTTCTTT. The full variable domain, in which reference TRBV25-1 and TRBJ1-1 provide the parts outside the CDR3, is EADIYQTPRYLVIGTGKKITLECSQTMGHDKMYWYQQDPGMELHLIHYSYGVNSTEKGDLSSESTVSRIRTEHFPLTLESARPSHTSQYLCASWQGDSEAFFGQGTRLTVV.